This note documents a single TCR beta chain sequence. The target antigen is unknown. PCR amplification relied on 60 Vbeta primers (plus 13 Jbeta primers). This table comes from immunoSEQ multiplex PCR, and its TCRdb copy is limited to in-frame clones, with some not included. Among about 110,000 clones listed, roughly 80% were seen once. The entry originates in a study of cytomegalovirus exposure and HLA in healthy donors. The CDR3 extends over 15 amino acids. The germline V gene encodes CDR1 LNHDA and CDR2 SQIVND (reference sequence). V lost 9 bases and J lost 5; bases outside the gene matches: 12. Study-wide points: There were three CMV-associated chains whose specificity for CMV antigens was confirmed in vitro.

The sequencing sample was made of PBMCs. V gene TRBV19 combines with J gene TRBJ2-5, with 10 nucleotides matching TRBD2. The TCR was taken from a man in his forties in good health and CMV-seronegative. CDR3: CASAQAGGHGETQYF. The CDR3 DNA reads as TGTGCCAGCGCACAAGCGGGGGGGCATGGGGAGACCCAGTACTTC.